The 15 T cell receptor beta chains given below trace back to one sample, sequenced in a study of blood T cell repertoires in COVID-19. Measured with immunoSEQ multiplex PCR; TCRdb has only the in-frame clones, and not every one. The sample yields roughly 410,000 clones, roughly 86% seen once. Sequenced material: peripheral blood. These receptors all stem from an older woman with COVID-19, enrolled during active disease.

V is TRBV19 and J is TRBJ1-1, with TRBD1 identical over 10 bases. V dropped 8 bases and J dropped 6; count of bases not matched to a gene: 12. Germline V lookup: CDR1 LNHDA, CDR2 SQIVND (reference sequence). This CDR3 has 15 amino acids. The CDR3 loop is CASLDSGTGVPEAFF. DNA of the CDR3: TGTGCCAGTCTCGACTCGGGGACAGGGGTTCCTGAAGCTTTCTTT.

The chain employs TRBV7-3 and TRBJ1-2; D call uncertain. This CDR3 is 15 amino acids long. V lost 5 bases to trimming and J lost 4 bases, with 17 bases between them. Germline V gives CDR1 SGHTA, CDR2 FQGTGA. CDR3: CASSTNPGSIYGYTF. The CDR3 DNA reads TGTGCCAGCAGCACCAACCCAGGCTCTATCTATGGCTACACCTTC.

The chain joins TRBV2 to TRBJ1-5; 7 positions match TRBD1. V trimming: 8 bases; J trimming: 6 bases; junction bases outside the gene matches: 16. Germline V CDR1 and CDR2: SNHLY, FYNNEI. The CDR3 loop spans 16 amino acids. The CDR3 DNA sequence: TGTGCCAGCGGGGCCACAAGGAGGGGGCAGGGTCAGCCCCAGCATTTT. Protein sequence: CASGATRRGQGQPQHF.

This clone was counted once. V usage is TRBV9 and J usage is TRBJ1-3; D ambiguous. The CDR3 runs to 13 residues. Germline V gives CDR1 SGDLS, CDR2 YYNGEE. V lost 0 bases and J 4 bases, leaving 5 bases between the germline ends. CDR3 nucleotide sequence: TGTGCCAGCAGCGTAGGGCAGGGAAACACCATATATTTT. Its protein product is CASSVGQGNTIYF. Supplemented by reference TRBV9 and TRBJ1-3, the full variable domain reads DSGVTQTPKHLITATGQRVTLRCSPRSGDLSVYWYQQSLDQGLQFLIQYYNGEERAKGNILERFSAQQFPDLHSELNLSSLELGDSALYFCASSVGQGNTIYFGEGSWLTVV.

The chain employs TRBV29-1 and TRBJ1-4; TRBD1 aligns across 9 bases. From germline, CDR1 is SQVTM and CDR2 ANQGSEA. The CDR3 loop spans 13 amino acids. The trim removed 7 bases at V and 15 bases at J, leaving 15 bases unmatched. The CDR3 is CSAEGDRERKVFF. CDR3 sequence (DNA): TGCAGCGCAGAAGGGGACAGGGAGCGGAAAGTGTTTTTT.

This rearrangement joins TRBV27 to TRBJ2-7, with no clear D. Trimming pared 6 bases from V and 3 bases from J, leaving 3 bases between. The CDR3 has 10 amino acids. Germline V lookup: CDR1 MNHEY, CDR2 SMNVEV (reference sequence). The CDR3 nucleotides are TGTGCCAGCAGCCACTACGAGCAGTACTTC. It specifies CASSHYEQYF.

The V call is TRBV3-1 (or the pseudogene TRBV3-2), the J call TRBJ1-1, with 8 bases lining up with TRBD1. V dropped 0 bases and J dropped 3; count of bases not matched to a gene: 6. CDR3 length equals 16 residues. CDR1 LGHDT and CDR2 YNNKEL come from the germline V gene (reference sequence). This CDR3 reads CASSQDETGGDTEAFF. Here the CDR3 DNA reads TGTGCCAGCAGCCAAGACGAAACAGGGGGGGACACTGAAGCTTTCTTT.

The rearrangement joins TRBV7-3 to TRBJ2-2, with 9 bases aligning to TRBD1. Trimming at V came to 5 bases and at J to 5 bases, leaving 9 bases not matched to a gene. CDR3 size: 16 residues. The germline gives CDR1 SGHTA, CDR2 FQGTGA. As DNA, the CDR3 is TGTGCCAGCAGCCCCACAGGGGGCAGGGATACCGGGGAGCTGTTTTTT. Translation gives CASSPTGGRDTGELFF.

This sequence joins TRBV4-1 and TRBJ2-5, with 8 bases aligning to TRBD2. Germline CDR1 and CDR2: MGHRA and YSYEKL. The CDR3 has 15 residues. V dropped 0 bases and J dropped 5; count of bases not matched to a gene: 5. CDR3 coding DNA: TGCGCCAGCAGCCAAGAGGGGACTAGAGGTGAGACCCAGTACTTC. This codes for CASSQEGTRGETQYF.

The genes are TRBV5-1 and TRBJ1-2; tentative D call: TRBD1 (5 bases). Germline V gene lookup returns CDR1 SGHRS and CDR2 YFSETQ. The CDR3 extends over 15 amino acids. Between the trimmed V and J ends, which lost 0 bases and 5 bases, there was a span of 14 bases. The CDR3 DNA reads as TGCGCCAGCAGCTTGGTGGCAGGGCAAGAATATGGCTACACCTTC. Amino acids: CASSLVAGQEYGYTF.

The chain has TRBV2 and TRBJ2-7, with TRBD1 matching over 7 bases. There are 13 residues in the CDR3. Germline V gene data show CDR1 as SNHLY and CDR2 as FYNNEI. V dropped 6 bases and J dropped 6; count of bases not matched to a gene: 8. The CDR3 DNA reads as TGTGCCAGCAGAAGAGACAGGGCGGCCGAGCAGTACTTC. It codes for CASRRDRAAEQYF. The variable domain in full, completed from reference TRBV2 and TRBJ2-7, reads EPEVTQTPSHQVTQMGQEVILRCVPISNHLYFYWYRQILGQKVEFLVSFYNNEISEKSEIFDDQFSVERPDGSNFTLKIRSTKLEDSAMYFCASRRDRAAEQYFGPGTRLTVT.

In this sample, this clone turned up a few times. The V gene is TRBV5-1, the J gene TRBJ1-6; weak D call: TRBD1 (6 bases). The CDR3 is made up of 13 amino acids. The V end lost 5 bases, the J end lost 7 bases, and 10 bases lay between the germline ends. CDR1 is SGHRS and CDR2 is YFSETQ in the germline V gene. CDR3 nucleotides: TGCGCCAGCAGAAGGCAGGGGAATTCACCCCTCCACTTT. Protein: CASRRQGNSPLHF.

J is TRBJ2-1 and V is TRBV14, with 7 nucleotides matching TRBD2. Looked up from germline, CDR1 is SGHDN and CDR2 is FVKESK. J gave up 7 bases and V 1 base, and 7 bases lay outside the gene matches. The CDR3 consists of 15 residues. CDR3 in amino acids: CASSQVVGEGNEQFF. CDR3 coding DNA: TGTGCCAGCAGCCAAGTCGTGGGGGAGGGGAATGAGCAGTTCTTC.

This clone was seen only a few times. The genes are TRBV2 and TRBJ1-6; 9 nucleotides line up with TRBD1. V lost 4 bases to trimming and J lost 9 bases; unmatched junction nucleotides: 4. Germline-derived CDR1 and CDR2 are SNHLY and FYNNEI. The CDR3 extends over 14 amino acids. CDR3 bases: TGTGCCAGCAGTGCCGGGACAGGGACTTCACCCCTCCACTTT. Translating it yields CASSAGTGTSPLHF.

CDR3 coding DNA: TGTGCCAGTAGTGCCGCAGGGGGCGTTCAGCCCCAGCATTTT. Translated, it gives CASSAAGGVQPQHF. The V call is TRBV19, the J call TRBJ1-5, with TRBD1 matching over 8 bases. CDR1 is LNHDA, CDR2 SQIVND, per germline (reference sequence). V shed 5 bases, J shed 6 bases, and the junction held 6 bases outside the gene matches. The CDR3 contains 14 residues.